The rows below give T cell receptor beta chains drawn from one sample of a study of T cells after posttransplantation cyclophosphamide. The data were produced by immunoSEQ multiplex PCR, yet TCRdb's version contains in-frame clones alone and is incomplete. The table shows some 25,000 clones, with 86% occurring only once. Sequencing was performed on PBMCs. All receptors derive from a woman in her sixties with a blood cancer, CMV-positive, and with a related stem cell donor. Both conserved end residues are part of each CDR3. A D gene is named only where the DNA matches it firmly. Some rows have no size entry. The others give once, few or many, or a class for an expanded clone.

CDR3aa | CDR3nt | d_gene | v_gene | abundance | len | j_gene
CASSQQSGTGGQPQHF | TGCGCCAGCAGCCAACAATCCGGGACAGGGGGACAGCCCCAGCATTTT | TRBD1 | TRBV4-1 | . | 16 | TRBJ1-5
CASSRDRDYGYTF | TGCGCCAGTAGCCGGGACAGGGATTATGGCTACACCTTC | TRBD1 | TRBV10-2 | . | 13 | TRBJ1-2
CASSLGETSSTAFF | TGCGCCAGCAGCTTGGGGGAGACAAGTTCGACGGCTTTCTTT | . | TRBV5-1 | . | 14 | TRBJ1-1
CASSGQPNTEAFF | TGTGCCAGCAGTGGACAGCCGAACACTGAAGCTTTCTTT | . | TRBV6-4 | few | 13 | TRBJ1-1
CASSRSGNSYEQYF | TGCGCCAGCAGTAGGAGCGGGAACTCCTACGAGCAGTACTTC | TRBD2 | TRBV5-1 | . | 14 | TRBJ2-7
CASSSGLYGYTF | TGTGCCAGCAGTTCAGGCCTATATGGCTACACCTTC | . | TRBV6-5 | . | 12 | TRBJ1-2
CASSYGSPATYEQYF | TGTGCCAGCAGTTACGGTTCGCCTGCTACCTACGAGCAGTACTTC | . | TRBV6-6 | . | 15 | TRBJ2-7
CASSNWGQGSGYTF | TGTGCCAGCAGCAATTGGGGACAGGGAAGCGGCTACACCTTC | TRBD1 | TRBV6-1 | . | 14 | TRBJ1-2
CASSVDSGASYEQYF | TGCGCCAGCAGCGTAGATAGCGGGGCATCATACGAGCAGTACTTC | TRBD2 | TRBV5-1 | . | 15 | TRBJ2-7
CASSDPAGVAYEQYF | TGTGCCAGCAGTGATCCAGCGGGAGTCGCTTACGAGCAGTACTTC | TRBD2 | TRBV2 | . | 15 | TRBJ2-7
CAWSYRFGNQPQHF | TGTGCCTGGAGCTACAGGTTCGGCAATCAGCCCCAGCATTTT | . | TRBV30 | . | 14 | TRBJ1-5
CASSLGVGRGTHTDTQYF | TGTGCCAGCAGCTTGGGAGTCGGGAGAGGAACTCACACAGATACGCAGTATTTT | . | TRBV5-4 | . | 18 | TRBJ2-3
CASSVMANTEAFF | TGCGCCAGCAGTGTAATGGCGAACACTGAAGCTTTCTTT | . | TRBV10-1 | . | 13 | TRBJ1-1
CAWSVRRETYEQYF | TGTGCCTGGAGTGTAAGGAGGGAGACCTACGAGCAGTACTTC | . | TRBV30 | . | 14 | TRBJ2-7
CASSLEGPPLTGGAFF | TGCGCCAGCAGCTTGGAAGGGCCCCCACTGACAGGGGGAGCTTTCTTT | TRBD1 | TRBV5-1 | . | 16 | TRBJ1-1
CASSVSGQETQYF | TGTGCCAGCAGTGTCTCAGGCCAAGAGACCCAGTACTTC | . | TRBV2 | . | 13 | TRBJ2-5
CASHRGSTDTQYF | TGTGCCAGCCATCGGGGGAGCACAGATACGCAGTATTTT | . | TRBV2 | . | 13 | TRBJ2-3
CASSPPDRGNQPQHF | TGTGCCAGTAGTCCCCCTGACAGGGGCAATCAGCCCCAGCATTTT | TRBD1 | TRBV19 | . | 15 | TRBJ1-5
CASSRGHPNTEAFF | TGTGCCAGCAGTAGGGGACACCCGAACACTGAAGCTTTCTTT | . | TRBV27 | . | 14 | TRBJ1-1
CASSPPTLGGGVETQYF | TGTGCCAGCAGCCCACCAACACTAGGGGGAGGGGTGGAGACCCAGTACTTC | . | TRBV9 | . | 17 | TRBJ2-5
CASSYQGASAEAFF | TGCGCCAGCAGCTACCAGGGGGCATCCGCTGAAGCTTTCTTT | TRBD1 | TRBV5-1 | once | 14 | TRBJ1-1
CASSSFRGSDEQFF | TGTGCCAGCAGCTCGTTCCGCGGGAGCGATGAGCAGTTCTTC | TRBD2 | TRBV7-9 | few | 14 | TRBJ2-1
CASSFGGVQETQYF | TGTGCCAGCAGCTTTGGGGGGGTACAAGAGACCCAGTACTTC | TRBD2 | TRBV7-2 | . | 14 | TRBJ2-5
CASSLYSLDTGELFF | TGTGCCAGCAGCTTATATTCCCTAGACACCGGGGAGCTGTTTTTT | . | TRBV7-8 | . | 15 | TRBJ2-2